The sequence of this T cell receptor beta chain was determined in a study of CD4 T cells in relation to SARS-CoV-2 and coronaviruses. V trimming: 0 bases; J trimming: 4 bases; junction bases outside the gene matches: 3. Germline V gene lookup returns CDR1 SGHRS and CDR2 YFSETQ. CDR3 size: 15 residues. Produced via immunoSEQ multiplex PCR; TCRdb's table is partial and in-frame only. This sample has roughly 61,000 clones, with 86% found just once. Before the COVID-19 pandemic, during about 2011-2019, CD4+ T cells were taken from unexposed donors. The gene calls are TRBV5-1 and TRBJ1-3, with 8 nucleotides matching TRBD1. The sample taken for sequencing was memory CD4+ T cells from PBMCs. This receptor was taken from a human donor in good health. CDR3 coding DNA: TGCGCCAGCAGCTTGGGCGGACAGGGAGGAAACACCATATATTTT. It is translated as CASSLGGQGGNTIYF.